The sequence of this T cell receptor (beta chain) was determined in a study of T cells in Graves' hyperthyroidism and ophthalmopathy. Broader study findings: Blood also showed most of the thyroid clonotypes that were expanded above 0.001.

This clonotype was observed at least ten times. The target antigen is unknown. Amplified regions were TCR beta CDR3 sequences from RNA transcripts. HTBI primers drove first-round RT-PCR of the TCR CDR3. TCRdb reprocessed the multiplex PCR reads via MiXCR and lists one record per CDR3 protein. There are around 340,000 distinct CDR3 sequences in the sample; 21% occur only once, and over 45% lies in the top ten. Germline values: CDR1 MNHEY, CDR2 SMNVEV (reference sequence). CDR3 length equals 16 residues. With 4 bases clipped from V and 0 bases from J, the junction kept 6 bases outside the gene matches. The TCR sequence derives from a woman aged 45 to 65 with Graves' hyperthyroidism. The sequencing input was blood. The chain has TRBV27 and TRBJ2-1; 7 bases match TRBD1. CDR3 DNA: TGTGCCAGCAGTTCATGGGACAGTCGCTCCTACAATGAGCAGTTCTTC. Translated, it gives CASSSWDSRSYNEQFF.